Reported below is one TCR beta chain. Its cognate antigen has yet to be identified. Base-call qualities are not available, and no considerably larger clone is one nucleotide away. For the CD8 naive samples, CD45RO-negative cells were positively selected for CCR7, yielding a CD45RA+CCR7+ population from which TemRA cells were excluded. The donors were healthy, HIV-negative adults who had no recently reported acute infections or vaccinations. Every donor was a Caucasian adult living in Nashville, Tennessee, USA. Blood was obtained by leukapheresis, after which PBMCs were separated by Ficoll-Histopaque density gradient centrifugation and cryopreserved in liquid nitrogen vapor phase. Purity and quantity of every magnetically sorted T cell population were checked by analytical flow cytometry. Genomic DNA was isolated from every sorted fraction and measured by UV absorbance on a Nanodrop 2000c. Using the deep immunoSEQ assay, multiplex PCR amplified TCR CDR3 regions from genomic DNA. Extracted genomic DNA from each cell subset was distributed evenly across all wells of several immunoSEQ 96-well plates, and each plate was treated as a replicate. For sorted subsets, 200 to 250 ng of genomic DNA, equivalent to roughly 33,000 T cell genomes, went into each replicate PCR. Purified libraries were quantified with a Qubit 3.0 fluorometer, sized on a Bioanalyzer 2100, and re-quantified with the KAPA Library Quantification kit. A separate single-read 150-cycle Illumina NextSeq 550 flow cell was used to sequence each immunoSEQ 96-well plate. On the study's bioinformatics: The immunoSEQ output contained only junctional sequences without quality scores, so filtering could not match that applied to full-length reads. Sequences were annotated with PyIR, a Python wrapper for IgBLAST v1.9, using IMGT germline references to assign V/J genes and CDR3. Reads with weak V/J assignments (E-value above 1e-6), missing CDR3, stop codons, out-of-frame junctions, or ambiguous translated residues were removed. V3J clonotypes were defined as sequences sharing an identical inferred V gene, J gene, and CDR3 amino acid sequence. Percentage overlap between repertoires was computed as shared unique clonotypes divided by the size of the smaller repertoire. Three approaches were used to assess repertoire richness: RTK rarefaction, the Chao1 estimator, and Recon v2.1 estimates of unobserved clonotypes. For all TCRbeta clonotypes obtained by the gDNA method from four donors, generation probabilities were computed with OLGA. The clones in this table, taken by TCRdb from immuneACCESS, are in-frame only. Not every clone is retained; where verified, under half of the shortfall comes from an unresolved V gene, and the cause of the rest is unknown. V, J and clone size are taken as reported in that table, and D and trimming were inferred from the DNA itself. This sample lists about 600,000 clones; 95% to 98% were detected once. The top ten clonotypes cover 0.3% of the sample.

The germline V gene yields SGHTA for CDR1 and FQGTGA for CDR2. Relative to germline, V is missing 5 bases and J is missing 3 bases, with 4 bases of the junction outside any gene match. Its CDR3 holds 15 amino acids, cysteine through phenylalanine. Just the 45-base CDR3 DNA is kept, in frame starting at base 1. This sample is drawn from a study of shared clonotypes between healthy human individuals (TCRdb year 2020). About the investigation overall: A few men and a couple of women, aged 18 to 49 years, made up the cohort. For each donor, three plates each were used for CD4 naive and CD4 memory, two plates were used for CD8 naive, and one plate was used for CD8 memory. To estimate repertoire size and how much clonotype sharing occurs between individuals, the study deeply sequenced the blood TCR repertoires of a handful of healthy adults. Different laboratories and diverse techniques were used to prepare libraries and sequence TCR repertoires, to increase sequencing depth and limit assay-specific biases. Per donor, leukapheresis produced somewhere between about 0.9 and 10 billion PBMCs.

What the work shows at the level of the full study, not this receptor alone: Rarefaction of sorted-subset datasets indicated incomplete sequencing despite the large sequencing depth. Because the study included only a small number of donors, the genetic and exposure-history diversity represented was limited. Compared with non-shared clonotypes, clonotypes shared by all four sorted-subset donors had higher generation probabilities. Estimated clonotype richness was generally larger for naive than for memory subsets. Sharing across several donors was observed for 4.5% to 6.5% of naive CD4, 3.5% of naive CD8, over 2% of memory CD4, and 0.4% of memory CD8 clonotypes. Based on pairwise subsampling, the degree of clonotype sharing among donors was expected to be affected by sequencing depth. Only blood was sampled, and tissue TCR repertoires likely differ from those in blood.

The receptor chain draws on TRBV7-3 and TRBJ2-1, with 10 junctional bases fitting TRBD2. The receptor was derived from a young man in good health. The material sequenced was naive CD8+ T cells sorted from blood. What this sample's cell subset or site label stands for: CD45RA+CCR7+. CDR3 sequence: CASSPGLAVYNEQFF. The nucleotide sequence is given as TGTGCCAGCAGCCCAGGACTAGCGGTCTACAATGAGCAGTTCTTC. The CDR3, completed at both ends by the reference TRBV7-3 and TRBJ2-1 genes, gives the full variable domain GAGVSQTPSNKVTEKGKYVELRCDPISGHTALYWYRQSLGQGPEFLIYFQGTGAADDSGLPNDRFFAVRPEGSVSTLKIQRTERGDSAVYLCASSPGLAVYNEQFFGPGTRLTVL.